Below are 20 T cell receptor beta chains sequenced from a single sample in a study of cytomegalovirus exposure and HLA in healthy donors. PCR was performed using 60 Vbeta and 13 Jbeta primers. Method: immunoSEQ multiplex PCR; TCRdb's copy keeps in-frame clones and lacks some. The sample has about 180,000 clones, 80% to 85% seen once; the top ten hold 0.38%. Sequencing used PBMCs. These TCRs come from a boy between 2 and 10 years old in good health and CMV-seronegative.

The rearrangement joins TRBV5-1 to TRBJ1-5; D uncertain. V lost 5 bases, J lost 5 bases, and 17 bases lay in between. This CDR3 has 15 residues. Per germline, CDR1 SGHRS and CDR2 YFSETQ. CDR3 region: CASSPDSGSDQPQHF. The CDR3 nucleotides are TGCGCCAGCAGTCCCGACTCGGGAAGTGATCAGCCCCAGCATTTT.

This clone showed up just a few times. The chain joins TRBV15 to TRBJ1-4; possibly TRBD1 for D (5 bases). Trimming shortened V by 8 bases and J by 6 bases, and 13 bases separated the two germline ends. The CDR3 spans 13 residues. Germline-derived CDR1 and CDR2 are LNHNV and YYDKDF (reference sequence). CDR3 region: CATEDSGDEKLFF. The CDR3 DNA reads TGTGCCACCGAGGATTCGGGGGATGAAAAACTGTTTTTT.

As to this clone: This sample also contains other DNA sequences that code for the same CDR3. The rearrangement joins TRBV19 to TRBJ2-7; D gene uncertain. The germline V gene has CDR1 LNHDA and CDR2 SQIVND (reference sequence). The germline V and J ends were trimmed by 1 base and 0 bases, with 7 bases remaining between them. The CDR3 covers 14 residues. DNA for the CDR3: TGTGCCAGTAGTATAGGTGGCGGCTCCTACGAGCAGTACTTC. Protein sequence: CASSIGGGSYEQYF. The whole variable domain, filled in from reference TRBV19 and TRBJ2-7, reads DGGITQSPKYLFRKEGQNVTLSCEQNLNHDAMYWYRQDPGQGLRLIYYSQIVNDFQKGDIAEGYSVSREKKESFPLTVTSAQKNPTAFYLCASSIGGGSYEQYFGPGTRLTVT.

This chain joins TRBV5-4 and TRBJ2-6; TRBD1 matches at 7 bases. This CDR3 has 15 amino acids. The V segment lost 4 bases and the J segment 2 bases; nucleotides outside the gene matches: 3. CDR1 is SGHNT and CDR2 is YYREEE in the germline V gene (reference sequence). For the CDR3, the DNA is TGTGCCAGCAGCCTAGGGGGCGCTGGGGCCAACGTCCTGACTTTC. Translation: CASSLGGAGANVLTF.

This clone came up once. This chain links TRBV7-8 with TRBJ1-1; D uncertain. Germline CDR1 reads SGHVS; CDR2 reads FQNEAQ. This CDR3 contains 14 residues. V lost 4 bases and J lost 2, with 11 bases in between. DNA for the CDR3: TGTGCCAGCAGCTCTAGCGGGTTTAACACTGAAGCTTTCTTT. Translating gives CASSSSGFNTEAFF.

The gene calls are TRBV5-1 and TRBJ2-2; 9 bases are a match to TRBD2. V dropped 4 bases and J dropped 5; count of bases not matched to a gene: 6. CDR1 is SGHRS, CDR2 YFSETQ, per germline. This CDR3 is built from 15 residues. CDR3 protein: CASSTLTSGTGELFF. The CDR3 DNA reads TGCGCCAGCAGCACCCTAACTAGCGGGACCGGGGAGCTGTTTTTT.

This clone came up a few times. The V gene is TRBV19, the J gene TRBJ1-4, with a tentative D call TRBD1 (6 bases). Trimming stripped 2 bases from V and 6 bases from J, with 10 bases between. Germline CDR1 is LNHDA and CDR2 is SQIVND (reference sequence). The CDR3 spans 14 residues. CDR3 loop: CASSIQGRDEKLFF. CDR3 in DNA: TGTGCCAGTAGTATACAGGGGAGAGATGAAAAACTGTTTTTT.

V and J are TRBV13 and TRBJ2-5; no firm D call. CDR3 length equals 14 residues. The germline gives CDR1 PRHDT, CDR2 FYEKMQ (reference sequence). V dropped 0 bases and J dropped 3 bases, with 8 bases sitting between them. The CDR3 protein is CASSLGEHEETQYF. CDR3 sequence (DNA): TGTGCCAGCAGCTTAGGCGAACATGAAGAGACCCAGTACTTC.

The chain recombines TRBV4-1 with TRBJ2-3; 12 nucleotides match TRBD2. CDR1 MGHRA and CDR2 YSYEKL come from the germline V gene. The CDR3 spans 16 residues. V lost 4 bases to trimming and J lost 6 bases; unmatched junction nucleotides: 8. The CDR3 DNA reads as TGCGCCAGCAGCCCAGAGCCTAGCGGGAGGGCGGATACGCAGTATTTT. Its translation is CASSPEPSGRADTQYF.

This chain uses TRBV27 with TRBJ1-2; 7 nucleotides agree with TRBD1. The V gene end was trimmed by 4 bases and the J gene end by 2 bases; junction bases not matched to a gene: 4. There are 14 residues in the CDR3. Germline assignment: CDR1 MNHEY and CDR2 SMNVEV (reference sequence). The CDR3 spells CASSSLTGNYGYTF. The DNA for the CDR3 is TGTGCCAGCAGTTCCCTGACAGGGAACTATGGCTACACCTTC.

The chain couples TRBV29-1 to TRBJ1-1; no definite D call. The germline gives CDR1 SQVTM, CDR2 ANQGSEA. The ends were cut back, 7 bases at V and 8 bases at J, with 14 bases in the middle. This CDR3 comprises 11 residues. The CDR3 DNA sequence: TGCAGCGCCGACTGGTCACTGGAAGCTTTCTTT. Its translation: CSADWSLEAFF.

CDR3 sequence (DNA): TGTGCCAGCAGTCAGGGGGCGCGAGGCACAGATACGCAGTATTTT. Protein sequence: CASSQGARGTDTQYF. The V and J genes are TRBV6-5 and TRBJ2-3; 8 nucleotides match TRBD1. V dropped 5 bases and J dropped 1; count of bases not matched to a gene: 5. The CDR3 runs to 15 residues. Per the germline V gene, CDR1 is MNHEY and CDR2 is SVGAGI.

The chain links TRBV19 to TRBJ2-1; 8 nucleotides align to TRBD2. CDR3 length: 15 residues. V lost 5 bases to trimming and J lost 4 bases; unmatched junction nucleotides: 7. Germline lookup yields CDR1 LNHDA and CDR2 SQIVND (reference sequence). In nucleotides, the CDR3 is TGTGCCAGTAGTCCCTCCGGGGGGGCTTACAATGAGCAGTTCTTC. Encoded protein: CASSPSGGAYNEQFF.

CDR3 amino acids: CSVESSGNHEQYF. As DNA, the CDR3 is TGCAGCGTTGAATCCAGCGGGAACCACGAGCAGTACTTC. The chain uses TRBV29-1 and TRBJ2-7; TRBD2 matches 7 bases. In germline, CDR1 is SQVTM, CDR2 ANQGSEA. This CDR3 spans 13 amino acids. The junction had 6 bases not matched to a gene; V was cut back by 2 bases and J by 5 bases.

The chain combines TRBV5-1 with TRBJ2-7; 7 bases agree with TRBD1. Germline loops: CDR1 SGHRS, CDR2 YFSETQ. The CDR3 spans 15 residues. After removal of 4 bases from V and 0 bases from J, the junction contained 7 bases not matched to a gene. The CDR3 coding sequence is TGCGCCAGCAGCGTTACGACAGGGAGCTCCTACGAGCAGTACTTC. Its protein is CASSVTTGSSYEQYF.

The chain carries TRBV2 and TRBJ2-7; 10 bases map to TRBD1. Germline-derived CDR1 and CDR2 are SNHLY and FYNNEI. Unmatched junction bases numbered 7, after V lost 6 bases and J lost 5 bases. CDR3 length: 14 residues. Here the CDR3 reads CASRDRQGADEQYF. The CDR3 DNA sequence: TGTGCCAGCAGGGACCGACAGGGGGCCGACGAGCAGTACTTC.

This clone was seen just once. V is TRBV27 and J is TRBJ2-7; 9 nucleotides align to TRBD1. The germline gives CDR1 MNHEY, CDR2 SMNVEV (reference sequence). V shed 6 bases and J 6 bases; nucleotides not matched to a gene: 9. This CDR3 contains 14 residues. The CDR3 coding sequence is TGTGCCAGCAGCTTCGCGGGACAGGGAATCGAGCAGTACTTC. It is translated as CASSFAGQGIEQYF.

This chain joins TRBV6-1 and TRBJ1-1; D unclear. CDR3 length equals 14 residues. Germline assignment: CDR1 MNHNS and CDR2 SASEGT. V was shortened by 5 bases and J by 3 bases, with 13 bases between the two germline ends. The CDR3 DNA follows: TGTGCCAGCAGTACCTGGGCGCGGGACACTGAAGCTTTCTTT. It translates to CASSTWARDTEAFF.

The genes are TRBV5-6 and TRBJ2-7; 9 positions agree with TRBD2. CDR1 is SGHDT, CDR2 YYEEEE, per germline. The ends lost 7 bases at V and 4 bases at J; junction bases unmatched: 6. The CDR3 is 13 residues long. The CDR3: CASLSGSSYEQYF. CDR3 sequence (DNA): TGTGCCAGCCTTAGCGGGAGTTCGTACGAGCAGTACTTC.

The V call is TRBV6-4, the J call TRBJ2-7; TRBD1 agrees at 7 bases. The CDR3 extends over 14 amino acids. Germline CDR1 is MRHNA and CDR2 is SNTAGT. The CDR3 region has the DNA TGTGCAGAGCGCGGCAGGGGGAGACCGTACGAGCAGTACTTC. This sequence encodes CAERGRGRPYEQYF.